These T cell receptor beta chains were read from a single sample in a study of T cells in Graves' hyperthyroidism and ophthalmopathy. In TCRdb, the multiplex PCR reads were re-called with MiXCR into one record per CDR3 protein. The data hold roughly 100,000 distinct CDR3 sequences, with roughly 56% observed a single time. The sample comprised blood. These receptors came from a woman aged 40 to 50 with Graves' hyperthyroidism. Each CDR3 is given with its conserved first and last residue. D genes are given only for firm matches. Size is stated for part of the rows, as once, few or many counts, or as a class when the clone is expanded.

V,J,size,D,DNA,CDR3
TRBV5-1,TRBJ1-5,few,-,TGCGCCAGTTTCCAGGGAGGGGATCAGCCCCAGCATTTT,CASFQGGDQPQHF
TRBV5-1,TRBJ1-1,many,-,TGCGCCAGCAGCCCCGGCGGGGGGGCATGGACTGAAGCTTTCTTT,CASSPGGGAWTEAFF
TRBV20-1,TRBJ2-7,-,TRBD1,TGCAGTGCTAGTGGCGTTGGGACAGGGCATATCTTGTACGAGCAGTACTTC,CSASGVGTGHILYEQYF
TRBV29-1,TRBJ2-3,-,TRBD2,TGCAGCGTTGAAGTGGCGGGAGGCGGGGCTGATACGCAGTATTTT,CSVEVAGGGADTQYF
TRBV7-9,TRBJ1-1,-,TRBD1,TGTGCCAGCAGAAACAGGGGACAGGGGGGGATAGCTTTCTTT,CASRNRGQGGIAFF
TRBV10-3,TRBJ2-5,many,-,TGTGCCATCAGTGAAAGAAAGGGAGGTCAAGAGACCCAGTACTTC,CAISERKGGQETQYF
TRBV10-3,TRBJ1-2,many,TRBD1,TGTGCCATCAGTGAGGACAGGGGGCAGGACTATGGCTACACCTTC,CAISEDRGQDYGYTF
TRBV2,TRBJ1-4,many,TRBD1,TGTGCCAGCAGTGTCCGGGACAGGGAGGAAAAACTGTTTTTT,CASSVRDREEKLFF
TRBV10-2,TRBJ2-3,many,-,TGCGCCAGCAGTGCGCTAGCCGGAGCTACGGATACGCAGTATTTT,CASSALAGATDTQYF
TRBV4-1,TRBJ1-5,-,-,TGCGCCAGCAGCCAAGTCGGGGACCTGAACGAGCATTTT,CASSQVGDLNEHF
TRBV7-9,TRBJ1-1,once,TRBD1,TGTGCCAGCAGCCAGGGGGACGGACCTGAAGCTTTCTTT,CASSQGDGPEAFF
TRBV7-2,TRBJ1-5,-,TRBD1,TGTGCCAGCAGCTTCATCGGGACAGGGGGCGGACAGCCCCAGCATTTT,CASSFIGTGGGQPQHF
TRBV7-9,TRBJ2-7,few,-,TGTGCCAGCAGCTCACGGTCTGGGGGTCACGAGCAGTACTTC,CASSSRSGGHEQYF
TRBV12-3/TRBV12-4,TRBJ2-7,medium-sized,-,TGTGCCAGCAGTCCCGGCCTTGGGGAGTGGGAGCAGTACTTC,CASSPGLGEWEQYF
TRBV5-8,TRBJ2-5,medium-sized,-,TGTGCCAGCAGCTTGGCCAGTACAGAGACCCAGTACTTC,CASSLASTETQYF
TRBV7-2,TRBJ2-2,many,TRBD1,TGTGCCAGCAGCTTAGCTGGGACAGGGATCACCGGGGAGCTGTTTTTT,CASSLAGTGITGELFF
TRBV12-3/TRBV12-4,TRBJ2-5,many,-,TGTGCCAGCTCGCTAGACCCAGAGACCCAGTACTTC,CASSLDPETQYF
TRBV29-1,TRBJ2-5,-,-,TGCAGCGTTGTGGGGCTAGAGACCCAGTACTTC,CSVVGLETQYF
TRBV15,TRBJ2-7,-,-,TGTGCCACCCGGCTGGGAGCAGGGAGCCACGAGCAGTACTTC,CATRLGAGSHEQYF
TRBV14,TRBJ1-5,many,-,TGTGCCAGCAGCCTCGTAATCAAGTATAGCAATCAGCCCCAGCATTTT,CASSLVIKYSNQPQHF
TRBV7-2,TRBJ2-3,few,-,TGTGCCAGCAGCGGCGGGCAAAGCACAGATACGCAGTATTTT,CASSGGQSTDTQYF
TRBV28,TRBJ1-1,many,-,TGTGCCAGCAGTTTCAGTTACAGTGAAGCTTTCTTT,CASSFSYSEAFF
TRBV5-1,TRBJ1-2,-,-,-,CASSFYICSARMTGLHRGYTF
TRBV7-9,TRBJ1-2,many,TRBD1,TGTGCCAGCAGCTTAGAACAGGGGGACTATGGCTACACCTTC,CASSLEQGDYGYTF
TRBV4-1,TRBJ2-7,many,TRBD2,TGCGCCAGCAGCCTCAGGGTCGGGAGGGCCTACGAGCAGTACTTC,CASSLRVGRAYEQYF
TRBV20-1,TRBJ2-3,-,-,TGCAGTGCTAGAGCGACTAGTTTGGATACGCAGTATTTT,CSARATSLDTQYF
TRBV15,TRBJ2-7,-,TRBD2,TGTGCCACCAGCTCCACTAGCGGGAGGGTCTACGAGCAGTACTTC,CATSSTSGRVYEQYF
TRBV2,TRBJ1-2,many,-,TGTGCCAGCAGTGAAAAGGGCAGTTACTATGGCTACACCTTC,CASSEKGSYYGYTF